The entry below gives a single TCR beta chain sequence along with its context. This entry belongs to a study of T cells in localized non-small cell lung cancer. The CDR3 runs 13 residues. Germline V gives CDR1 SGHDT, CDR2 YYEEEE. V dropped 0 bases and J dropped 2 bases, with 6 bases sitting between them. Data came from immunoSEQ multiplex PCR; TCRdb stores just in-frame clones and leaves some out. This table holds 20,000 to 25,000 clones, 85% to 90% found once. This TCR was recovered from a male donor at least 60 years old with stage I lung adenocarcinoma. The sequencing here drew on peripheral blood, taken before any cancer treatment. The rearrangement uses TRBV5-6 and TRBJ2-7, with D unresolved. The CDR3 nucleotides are TGTGCCAGCAGCTTGGTGCTTGCCTACGAGCAGTACTTC. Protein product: CASSLVLAYEQYF.